This entry is about one T cell receptor (beta chain). No antigen is known for it. Base qualities are not provided; no much larger clone lies one nucleotide away. This entry belongs to a study of tumour-infiltrating T cells in Burkitt lymphoma (dated by TCRdb to between 2020 and 2021). Regarding the research as a whole: The Burkitt lymphoma cohort comprised roughly 80 patients and spanned all epidemiological subtypes of the disease. Clinical outcome was correlated with TCR repertoire data, and overall and progression-free survival were found to be predicted by productive clonality independently of established prognosticators, including age at diagnosis. On the study overall, not on this receptor specifically: Numerous Burkitt lymphoma patients were found to share several public clonotypes, a finding suggesting shared tumour neoantigen selection that is absent from diffuse large B-cell lymphoma.

The library was prepared using the immunoSEQ multiplex PCR assay. Held by TCRdb, this immuneACCESS table contains in-frame sequences only and omits some clones. Under half of the omission traces to an unresolved V gene where checked; the cause of the rest is unknown. For this sample there are tens of thousands of clones; about a third appear just once. The top ten clonotypes cover around 2.9% of the sample. Cut back by 4 bases and 7 bases, the V and J ends lie 14 bases apart. The cysteine opens and the phenylalanine closes a CDR3 of 15 amino acids. The entry retains the CDR3 DNA only, 45 bases that are in frame from base 1. CDR1 LGHNA and CDR2 YSLEER were looked up in the germline V gene.

The sequence derives from a human donor with Burkitt lymphoma. In this chain, TRBV4-3 is recombined with TRBJ1-6; TRBD1 could be the D gene, as 5 bases match. The sequenced sample was tumor tissue. The DNA sequence reads TGCGCCAGCAGCCCTAATGTGGGGGAGAATTCACCCCTCCACTTT. Translation gives CASSPNVGENSPLHF.